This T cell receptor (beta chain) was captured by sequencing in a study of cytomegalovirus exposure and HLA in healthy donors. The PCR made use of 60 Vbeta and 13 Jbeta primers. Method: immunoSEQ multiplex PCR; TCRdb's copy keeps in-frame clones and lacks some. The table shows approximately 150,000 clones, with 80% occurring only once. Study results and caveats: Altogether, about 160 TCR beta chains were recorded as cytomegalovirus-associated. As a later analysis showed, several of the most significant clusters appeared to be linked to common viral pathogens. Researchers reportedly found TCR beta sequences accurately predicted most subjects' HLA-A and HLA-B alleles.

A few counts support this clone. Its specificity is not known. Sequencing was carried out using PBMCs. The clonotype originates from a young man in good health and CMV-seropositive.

This chain's CDR3 is CASSYTWADGYTF. The CDR3, as DNA: TGTGCCAGCAGCTATACGTGGGCAGATGGCTACACCTTC. This chain uses TRBV5-4 with TRBJ1-2, with unresolved D. Germline CDR1 SGHNT, CDR2 YYREEE (reference sequence). This CDR3 is 13 amino acids long. V was shortened by 3 bases and J by 6 bases, with 12 bases between the two germline ends.